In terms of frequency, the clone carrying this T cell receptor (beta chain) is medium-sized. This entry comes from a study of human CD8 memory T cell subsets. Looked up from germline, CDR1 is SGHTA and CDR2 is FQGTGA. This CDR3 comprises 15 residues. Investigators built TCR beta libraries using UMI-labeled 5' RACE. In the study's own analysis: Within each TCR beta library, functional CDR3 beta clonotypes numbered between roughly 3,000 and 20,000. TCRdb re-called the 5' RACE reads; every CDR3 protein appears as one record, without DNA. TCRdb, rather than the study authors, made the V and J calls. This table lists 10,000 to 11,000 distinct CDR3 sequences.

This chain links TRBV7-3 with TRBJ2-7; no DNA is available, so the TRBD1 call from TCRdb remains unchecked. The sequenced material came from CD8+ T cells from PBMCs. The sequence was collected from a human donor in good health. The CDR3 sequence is CASSPGGTAGLEQYF.